This TCR beta chain was retrieved from a study of molecular identifiers for immune sequencing clone quantification. TCRdb fed the PCR reads into MiXCR, producing one record per CDR3 protein. The sample has more than 550,000 distinct CDR3 sequences; about 25% are singletons. Germline assignment: CDR1 SGHRS and CDR2 YFSETQ. CDR3 length: 16 residues. Trimming at V came to 4 bases and at J to 2 bases, leaving 10 bases not matched to a gene. As regards this clonotype: This may come from a read error, since a much larger clone is one base off.

The gene calls are TRBV5-1 and TRBJ2-3, with TRBD1 matching 7 bases. Sequencing was carried out using naive CD8+ T cells from blood, with Jurkat cell RNA spiked in. Subset denoted: FACS-sorted CD8+CD4-CCR7+CD45RA+ naive T cells. This clonotype originated in a human donor in good health. Some libraries in this study had Jurkat cell RNA spiked in. CDR3 bases: TGCGCCAGCAGCCTAACCGGGACAGCCTACACAGATACGCAGTATTTT. The encoded protein is CASSLTGTAYTDTQYF.